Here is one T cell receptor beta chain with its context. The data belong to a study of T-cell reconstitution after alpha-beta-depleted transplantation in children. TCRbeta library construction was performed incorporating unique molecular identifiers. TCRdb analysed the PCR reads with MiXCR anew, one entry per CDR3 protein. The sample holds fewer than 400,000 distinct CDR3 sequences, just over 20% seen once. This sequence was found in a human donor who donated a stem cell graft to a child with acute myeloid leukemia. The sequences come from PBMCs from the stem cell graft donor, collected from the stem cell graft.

The CDR3 DNA reads TGTGCCAGCAGTTCGCAGACTAGCGGGGGGGCCTTTAGCTCCTACGAGCAGTACTTC. Its protein is CASSSQTSGGAFSSYEQYF. This chain uses TRBV28 with TRBJ2-7; 14 nucleotides agree with TRBD2. This CDR3 has 19 residues. Germline V gives CDR1 MDHEN, CDR2 SYDVKM. V lost 4 bases, J lost 0 bases, and 11 bases stayed unmatched.